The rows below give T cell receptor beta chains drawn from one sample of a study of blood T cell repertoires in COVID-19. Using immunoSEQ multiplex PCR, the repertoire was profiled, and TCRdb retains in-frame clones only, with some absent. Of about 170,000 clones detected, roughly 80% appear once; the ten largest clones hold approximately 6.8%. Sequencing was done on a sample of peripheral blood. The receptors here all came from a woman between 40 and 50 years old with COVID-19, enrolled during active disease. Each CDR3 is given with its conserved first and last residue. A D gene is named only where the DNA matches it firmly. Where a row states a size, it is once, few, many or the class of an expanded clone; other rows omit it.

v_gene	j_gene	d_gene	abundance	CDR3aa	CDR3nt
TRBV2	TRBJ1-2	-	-	CASSEARTSIYGYTF	TGTGCCAGCAGTGAAGCTCGGACAAGTATCTATGGCTACACCTTC
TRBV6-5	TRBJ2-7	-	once	CASSYMGPTEQYF	TGTGCCAGCAGTTATATGGGGCCTACCGAGCAGTACTTC
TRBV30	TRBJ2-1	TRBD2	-	CAWRTTSGSGDEQFF	TGTGCCTGGAGGACGACTAGCGGGAGTGGGGATGAGCAGTTCTTC
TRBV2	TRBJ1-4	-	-	CATRRSEAGEKLFF	TGTGCCACCCGCCGATCCGAGGCGGGGGAAAAACTGTTTTTT
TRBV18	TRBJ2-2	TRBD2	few	CASSQGLAEPGELFF	TGTGCCAGCTCACAGGGACTAGCTGAGCCCGGGGAGCTGTTTTTT
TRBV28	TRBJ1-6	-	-	CASNLENLCLHF	TGTGCCAGCAACCTTGAGAACCTATGTCTCCACTTT
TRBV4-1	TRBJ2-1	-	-	CASSQPGTRHYNEQFF	TGCGCCAGCAGCCAACCGGGGACTCGACATTACAATGAGCAGTTCTTC
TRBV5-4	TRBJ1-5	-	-	CASSSDAGLDQPQHF	TGTGCCAGCAGCTCCGACGCGGGGCTTGATCAGCCCCAGCATTTT
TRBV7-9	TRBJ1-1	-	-	CASSSQVETEAFF	TGTGCCAGCAGCTCGCAGGTTGAGACTGAAGCTTTCTTT
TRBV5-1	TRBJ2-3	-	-	CASSLEYGSSDTQYF	TGCGCCAGCAGCTTGGAGTACGGGAGTTCGGATACGCAGTATTTT
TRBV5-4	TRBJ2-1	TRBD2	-	CASSPGTSGSVHNEQFF	TGTGCCAGCAGCCCGGGGACTAGCGGGAGTGTGCACAATGAGCAGTTCTTC
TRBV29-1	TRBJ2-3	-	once	CSVTQQGTSTDTQYF	TGCAGCGTTACCCAGCAGGGCACTAGCACAGATACGCAGTATTTT
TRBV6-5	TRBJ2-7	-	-	CASSRRSSYEQYF	TGTGCCAGCAGCCGGAGGAGCTCCTACGAGCAGTACTTC
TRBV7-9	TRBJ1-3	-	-	CASSLDGISGNTIYF	TGTGCCAGCAGCTTAGACGGGATCTCTGGAAACACCATATATTTT
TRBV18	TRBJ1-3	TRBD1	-	CASNRQGENTIYF	TGTGCCAGCAATCGACAGGGGGAAAACACCATATATTTT
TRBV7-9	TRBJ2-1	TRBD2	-	CASSFSGTRDEQFF	TGTGCCAGCAGCTTTTCAGGGACTAGGGATGAGCAGTTCTTC
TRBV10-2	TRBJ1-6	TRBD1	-	CASNPGQGGPLHF	TGCGCCAGCAACCCCGGACAGGGCGGACCCCTCCACTTT
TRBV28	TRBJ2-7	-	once	CASRTLGFYEQYF	TGTGCCAGCAGAACCCTCGGGTTCTACGAGCAGTACTTC
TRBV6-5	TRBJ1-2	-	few	CASDRNYGYTF	TGTGCCAGCGACAGGAACTATGGCTACACCTTC
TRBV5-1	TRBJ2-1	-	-	CASSLPGSMISSYNEQFF	TGCGCCAGCAGCTTGCCGGGGTCGATGATAAGCTCCTACAATGAGCAGTTCTTC
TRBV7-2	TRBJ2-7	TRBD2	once	CASSKASGLGYEQYF	TGTGCCAGCAGCAAAGCGTCGGGACTAGGGTACGAGCAGTACTTC
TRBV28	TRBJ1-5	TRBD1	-	CASSRTGDSNQPQHF	TGTGCCAGCAGCCGTACAGGGGATAGCAATCAGCCCCAGCATTTT
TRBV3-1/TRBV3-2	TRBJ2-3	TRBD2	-	CASSRRGGGNTDTQYF	TGTGCCAGCAGCCGACGGGGGGGAGGGAACACAGATACGCAGTATTTT
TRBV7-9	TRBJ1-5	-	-	CASSQGLGPNQPQHF	TGTGCCAGCAGCCAGGGACTTGGTCCGAATCAGCCCCAGCATTTT
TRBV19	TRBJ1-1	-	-	CASSIEDRVNTEAFF	TGTGCCAGTAGTATCGAAGACAGAGTGAACACTGAAGCTTTCTTT
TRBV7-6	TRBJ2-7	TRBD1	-	CASSLAVGQGSEQYF	TGTGCCAGCAGCTTAGCGGTGGGACAGGGAAGCGAGCAGTACTTC
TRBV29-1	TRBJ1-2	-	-	CSVGQNPYTF	TGCAGCGTTGGACAGAACCCCTACACCTTC
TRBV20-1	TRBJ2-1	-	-	CSAARNEQFF	TGCAGTGCTGCGCGAAATGAGCAGTTCTTC
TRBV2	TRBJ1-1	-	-	CASSDPGSMNTEAFF	TGTGCCAGCAGTGACCCGGGATCCATGAACACTGAAGCTTTCTTT
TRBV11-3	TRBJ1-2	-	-	CASSHPYGYTF	TGTGCCAGCAGCCATCCCTATGGCTACACCTTC
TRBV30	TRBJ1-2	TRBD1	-	CAWTFRTGGGYGYTF	TGTGCCTGGACCTTCCGGACAGGGGGCGGATATGGCTACACCTTC
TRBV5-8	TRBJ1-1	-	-	CASSPSGTEAFF	TGTGCCAGCAGCCCGAGTGGCACTGAAGCTTTCTTT
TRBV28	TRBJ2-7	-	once	CASSPHPFGVAPYEQYF	TGTGCCAGCAGTCCCCACCCTTTCGGGGTAGCCCCCTACGAGCAGTACTTC
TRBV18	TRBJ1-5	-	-	CASSTTDSNQPQHF	TGTGCCAGCTCAACCACAGATAGCAATCAGCCCCAGCATTTT
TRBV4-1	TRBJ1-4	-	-	CASSQGTTGINEKLFF	TGCGCCAGCAGCCAAGGTACAACAGGGATTAATGAAAAACTGTTTTTT
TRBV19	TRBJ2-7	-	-	CASSIPGRSVYEQYF	TGTGCCAGTAGTATCCCGGGAAGGAGTGTCTACGAGCAGTACTTC
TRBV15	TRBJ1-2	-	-	CATSTLGTSGYGYTF	TGTGCCACCAGCACTTTAGGGACTTCGGGCTATGGCTACACCTTC
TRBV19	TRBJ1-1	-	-	CASSLMGGAETEAFF	TGTGCCAGTAGTCTAATGGGAGGGGCGGAGACTGAAGCTTTCTTT
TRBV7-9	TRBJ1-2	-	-	CASSGTGFHGYTF	TGTGCCAGCAGCGGCACGGGTTTTCATGGCTACACCTTC
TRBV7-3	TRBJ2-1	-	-	CASSFLDRSEQFF	TGTGCCAGCAGCTTTCTCGACAGAAGTGAGCAGTTCTTC
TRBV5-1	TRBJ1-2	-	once	CASNRNSDTYGYTF	TGCGCCAGCAACCGCAATTCGGACACATATGGCTACACCTTC